This T cell receptor beta chain was profiled in a study of vaccination and CD4 T cells after COVID-19. As for the study in general: Overlapping spike peptides served as the stimulus for the cells. These peptides came from SARS-CoV-2 and from the common cold coronaviruses HCoV-NL63, HCoV-OC43 and HCoV-229E. Cultures serving as controls received a peptide pool (CEFX or HIV-1 Nef) or no peptide.

Treatment of the sample: roughly ten-day PBMC culture with coronavirus spike peptide pools or control peptides (ViraFEST assay). During the years 2011-2018, before the COVID-19 pandemic, the unexposed donor's CD4+ T cells were collected. ViraFEST expanded antigen-specific T cells with peptide pools, then sequenced TCRs. Cultured CD4+ T-cell DNA underwent Oncomine TCR Beta short-read sequencing. Once CD4+ T cells had been cultured, genomic DNA was extracted from them. TCRdb re-analysed the PCR reads in MiXCR, keeping a single row per CDR3 protein. The table shows approximately 10,000 distinct CDR3 sequences, with under 50% occurring only once. CDR1 is SGHVS and CDR2 is FNYEAQ in the germline V gene. V lost 1 base and J 2 bases, leaving 16 bases between the germline ends. The CDR3 totals 17 residues. Note on this clonotype: Its target is not known.

The genes are TRBV7-6 and TRBJ2-3, with D hard to call. This receptor was obtained from a human donor in good health. Specimen: CD4+ T cells from blood, cultured in vitro. The CDR3 DNA reads TGTGCCAGCAGCTTAGGCCTACATACTACACTCACAGATACGCAGTATTTT. Translation: CASSLGLHTTLTDTQYF.